This T cell receptor beta chain was sequenced for a study of T-cell memory formation after mild COVID-19. Per the germline V gene, CDR1 is ENHRY and CDR2 is SYGVKD. The CDR3 is made up of 16 amino acids. V lost 0 bases to trimming and J lost 2 bases, with 8 bases between them. MiXCR, applied by TCRdb to the 5' RACE reads, yields one record per CDR3 protein. The repertoire has 110,000 or so distinct CDR3 sequences, roughly a sixth of them found once; the top ten carry roughly 6%. The sequencing sample was made of PBMCs or a T cell subset sorted from them (not recorded which). The clonotype originates from a man between 18 and 35 years old who had mild COVID-19 (a few samples of this study predate the infection). Cell type and time point are not known. V is TRBV10-3 and J is TRBJ2-6, with D possibly TRBD2 on 5 matching bases. The CDR3 loop reads CAISESIGTGANVLTF. CDR3 DNA: TGTGCCATCAGTGAGTCGATCGGGACTGGGGCCAACGTCCTGACTTTC.